The source of this T cell receptor (beta chain) is a study of blood T cell repertoires in COVID-19. Study-level information: PBMCs, B-cell-depleted T cells, or T cells were the source of the cDNA or gDNA that made up the material.

Original processing methods: Estimation of nucleated cell counts relied on the amplification of reference gene primers. TCRdb's table, derived via immunoSEQ multiplex PCR, lists solely in-frame clones and lacks some. That table supplies the V and J calls and clone size; D and trimming were determined from the DNA. The sample holds about 280,000 clones, approximately 89% seen once. CDR1 and CDR2 from the germline V gene are MDHEN and SYDVKM. Trimming left V 7 bases short and J 8 bases short, with 17 bases between. The CDR3 totals 14 residues. The sequenced material came from peripheral blood. The source of this sequence is a man between 40 and 49 years old with active or convalescent COVID-19. The chain employs TRBV28 and TRBJ1-4; TRBD1 might be the D (6 bases). CDR3 bases: TGTGCCAGCATTCGGGGGGGGCTGAAGGAAAAACTGTTTTTT. Translating it yields CASIRGGLKEKLFF.